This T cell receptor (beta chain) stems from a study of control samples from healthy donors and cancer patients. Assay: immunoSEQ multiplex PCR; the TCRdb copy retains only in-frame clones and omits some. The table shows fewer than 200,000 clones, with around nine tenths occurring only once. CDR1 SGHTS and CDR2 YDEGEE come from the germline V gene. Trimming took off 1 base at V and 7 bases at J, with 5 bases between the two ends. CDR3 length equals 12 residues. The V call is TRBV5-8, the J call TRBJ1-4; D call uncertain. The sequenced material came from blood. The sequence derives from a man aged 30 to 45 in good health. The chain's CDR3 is CASSLTAEKLFF. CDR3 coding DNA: TGTGCCAGCAGCTTGACAGCTGAAAAACTGTTTTTT.